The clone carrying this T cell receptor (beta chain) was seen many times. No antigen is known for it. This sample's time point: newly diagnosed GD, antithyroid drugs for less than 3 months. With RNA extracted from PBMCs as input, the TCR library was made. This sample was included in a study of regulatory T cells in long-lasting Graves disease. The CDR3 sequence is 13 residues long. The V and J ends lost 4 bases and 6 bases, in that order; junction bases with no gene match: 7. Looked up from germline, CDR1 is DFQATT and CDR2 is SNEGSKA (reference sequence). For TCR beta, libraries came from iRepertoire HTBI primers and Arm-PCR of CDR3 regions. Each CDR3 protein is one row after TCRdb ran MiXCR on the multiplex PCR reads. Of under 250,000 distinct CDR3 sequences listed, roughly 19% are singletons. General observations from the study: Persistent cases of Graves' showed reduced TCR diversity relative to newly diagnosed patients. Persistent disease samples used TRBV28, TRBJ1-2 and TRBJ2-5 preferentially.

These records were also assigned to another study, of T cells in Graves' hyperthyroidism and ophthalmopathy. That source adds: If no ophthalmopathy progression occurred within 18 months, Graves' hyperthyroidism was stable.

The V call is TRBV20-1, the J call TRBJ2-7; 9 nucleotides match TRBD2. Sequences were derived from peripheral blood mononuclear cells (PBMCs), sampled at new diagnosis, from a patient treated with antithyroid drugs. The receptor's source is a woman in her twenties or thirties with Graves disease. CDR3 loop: CSATSAGGLEQYF. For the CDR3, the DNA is TGCAGTGCTACCTCAGCGGGAGGACTCGAGCAGTACTTC.